The source of this T cell receptor (beta chain) is a study of EBV T-cell therapy then PD-1 blockade in nasopharyngeal carcinoma (dated by TCRdb to 2020 to 2022). The Qiagen DNeasy Kit was used to extract genomic DNA from the sorted cells. Deep sequencing of the TCR beta chain was done on the immunoSEQ platform. Regarding the original processing steps: The immunoSEQ Analyzer software was used to analyze the repertoire data. Held by TCRdb, this immuneACCESS table contains in-frame sequences only and omits some clones. Under half of the omission traces to an unresolved V gene where checked; the cause of the rest is unknown. V and J calls and clone size are as listed in that table; D and trimming were resolved from the DNA. In all, the sample holds some 15,000 clones, and roughly 84% of those were seen once. 32% of the sample is taken by the ten largest. The treatment or condition label corresponds to: AdE1-LMPpoly-expanded autologous EBV-specific T-cell therapy followed by anti-PD-1 nivolumab.

V was cut back by 3 bases and J by 0 bases, leaving a gap of 9 bases between them. Reading the germline V gene gives CDR1 SGDLS and CDR2 YYNGEE. Measured from the cysteine to the phenylalanine, the CDR3 is 14 residues long. Kept here is only the CDR3 DNA, which spans 42 bases and is read in frame from base 1. Comment on this clone: No antigen is known for it. Nothing much larger sits one base from this clone, and base qualities are not available.

The input for sequencing was CD8+ T cells from blood, taken around day 100 from a patient whose treatment included autologous EBV-specific T cells and nivolumab. The TCR comes from a man in his forties with nasopharyngeal carcinoma. The sequence is built from TRBV9 and TRBJ2-5; 5 matching bases give a weak D call of TRBD1. At the DNA level, the sequence is TGTGCCAGCAGCGCCGGACATTACCAAGAGACCCAGTACTTC. It translates as CASSAGHYQETQYF.